Each of the 24 T cell receptor beta chains below was sequenced from the same sample in a study of blood T cell repertoires in COVID-19. The method was immunoSEQ multiplex PCR; TCRdb's version includes in-frame clones alone and lacks a portion of them. The sample includes about 140,000 clones, 88% of them seen just once. Sample: peripheral blood. The source is a man between 60 and 70 years old with active or convalescent COVID-19.

V usage is TRBV4-3 and J usage is TRBJ1-6, with unresolved D. The CDR3 runs to 14 residues. Trimming took 0 bases from V and 9 from J, leaving 9 bases between them. Germline CDR1 reads LGHNA; CDR2 reads YSLEER. The CDR3 nucleotides read TGCGCCAGCAGCCAAGATATCGAGGCTTCACCCCTCCACTTT. This sequence encodes CASSQDIEASPLHF.

The chain has TRBV7-9 and TRBJ2-1; 7 bases align to TRBD2. In germline, CDR1 is SEHNR, CDR2 FQNEAQ (reference sequence). The CDR3 is 16 amino acids. J gave up 4 bases and V 4 bases, and 10 bases lay outside the gene matches. The CDR3 nucleotides are TGTGCCAGCAGCTCTGGTTCTCGCGGGAGATACAATGAGCAGTTCTTC. It codes for CASSSGSRGRYNEQFF.

The V call is TRBV28, the J call TRBJ1-1; the D is unclear. Germline V gene sequence: CDR1 MDHEN, CDR2 SYDVKM. The CDR3 contains 11 residues. V gave up 7 bases and J gave up 0 bases, with 3 bases separating them. CDR3 coding DNA: TGTGCCAGCATTATGAACACTGAAGCTTTCTTT. This translates into CASIMNTEAFF. Supplemented by reference TRBV28 and TRBJ1-1, the full variable domain reads DVKVTQSSRYLVKRTGEKVFLECVQDMDHENMFWYRQDPGLGLRLIYFSYDVKMKEKGDIPEGYSVSREKKERFSLILESASTNQTSMYLCASIMNTEAFFGQGTRLTVV.

The chain recombines TRBV4-1 with TRBJ2-3, with 9 nucleotides matching TRBD2. The CDR3 runs 17 residues. V shed 0 bases and J 6 bases; nucleotides not matched to a gene: 10. The germline CDR1 and CDR2 sequences are MGHRA and YSYEKL. The CDR3 DNA reads TGCGCCAGCAGCCAAGAGTTGGTAGCGGGAGAGTCGGATACGCAGTATTTT. This translates into CASSQELVAGESDTQYF.

The chain carries TRBV19 and TRBJ2-1; TRBD1 might be the D (5 bases). Germline CDR1 is LNHDA and CDR2 is SQIVND (reference sequence). This CDR3 is 14 amino acids long. Trimming left V 7 bases short and J 1 base short, with 11 bases between. The CDR3 DNA reads TGTGCCAGTAAGTGGAAGGGGTCCTACAATGAGCAGTTCTTC. Translated, it gives CASKWKGSYNEQFF.

The V call is TRBV24-1, the J call TRBJ2-5; 7 nucleotides align to TRBD1. The CDR3 totals 13 residues. J gave up 6 bases and V 5 bases, and 5 bases lay outside the gene matches. The germline gives CDR1 KGHDR, CDR2 SFDVKD. CDR3 bases: TGTGCCACCAGTGGGACAGGTCAAAAGACCCAGTACTTC. This encodes CATSGTGQKTQYF.

This sequence joins TRBV27 and TRBJ2-7; D is perhaps TRBD1 (6 bases). The CDR3 is 15 residues long. V gave up 5 bases and J gave up 4 bases, with 18 bases separating them. Germline V lookup: CDR1 MNHEY, CDR2 SMNVEV (reference sequence). CDR3 amino acids: CASSLRGSTSYEQYF. The DNA of the CDR3 is TGTGCCAGCAGTCTCAGGGGCTCGACATCTTACGAGCAGTACTTC.

V and J are TRBV5-1 and TRBJ2-7, with 11 bases matching TRBD2. V trimming: 2 bases; J trimming: 1 base; junction bases outside the gene matches: 2. The CDR3 length is 15 residues. Germline V gives CDR1 SGHRS, CDR2 YFSETQ. CDR3 sequence: CASSFGTSGSYEQYF. The CDR3 DNA reads TGCGCCAGCAGCTTCGGGACTAGCGGATCCTACGAGCAGTACTTC.

The genes are TRBV18 and TRBJ2-5, with TRBD1 identical over 9 bases. V lost 6 bases, J lost 2 bases, and 7 bases stayed unmatched. The V gene's germline CDR1 is KGHSH and CDR2 LQKENI. The CDR3 is 15 amino acids. CDR3 in DNA: TGTGCCAGCTCCGGACAGGGGAGTCTACAAGAGACCCAGTACTTC. Residues: CASSGQGSLQETQYF.

This chain links TRBV7-6 with TRBJ2-2, with 10 bases that match TRBD2. The CDR3 is made up of 16 amino acids. Trimming cost V 0 bases and J 4 bases; bases outside gene matches: 2. The V gene's germline CDR1 is SGHVS and CDR2 FNYEAQ. The CDR3 nucleotides are TGTGCCAGCAGCTTAGCACTAGCGGGGCTCACCGGGGAGCTGTTTTTT. Translation gives CASSLALAGLTGELFF.

The V gene is TRBV4-1, the J gene TRBJ2-1; perhaps TRBD1 as D (6 bases). The CDR3 spans 18 residues. V lost 0 bases and J 6 bases, leaving 21 bases between the germline ends. CDR1 MGHRA and CDR2 YSYEKL come from the germline V gene. The CDR3 DNA reads TGCGCCAGCAGCCAAGATTTCAGTCGGACAGTGGGGCTCAATGAGCAGTTCTTC. It codes for CASSQDFSRTVGLNEQFF.

The rearrangement links TRBV9 to TRBJ1-1; 7 nucleotides align to TRBD1. Germline-derived CDR1 and CDR2 are SGDLS and YYNGEE. Trimming took 4 bases from V and 5 from J; bases not matched to a gene: 11. The CDR3 is 15 amino acids. CDR3: CASSPGTVPSTEAFF. The CDR3 nucleotides are TGTGCCAGCAGCCCGGGGACAGTTCCTTCTACTGAAGCTTTCTTT.

The V gene is TRBV3-1 (or the pseudogene TRBV3-2), the J gene TRBJ2-7; a weak D match, TRBD2 (6 bases). The germline gives CDR1 LGHDT, CDR2 YNNKEL (reference sequence). There are 13 residues in the CDR3. The V end lost 0 bases, the J end lost 4 bases, and 7 bases lay between the germline ends. CDR3 in DNA: TGTGCCAGCAGCCAAGACCGGGGGTACGAGCAGTACTTC. This codes for CASSQDRGYEQYF.

J is TRBJ2-1 and V is TRBV30, with TRBD2 matching 8 bases. Trimming removed 4 bases from V and 3 bases from J; junction bases left unmatched: 2. Germline V gene data show CDR1 as GTSNPN and CDR2 as SVGIG (reference sequence). This CDR3 spans 13 amino acids. The CDR3 DNA sequence: TGTGCCTGGACACGGGAGGGCTACAATGAGCAGTTCTTC. This codes for CAWTREGYNEQFF.

J is TRBJ2-7 and V is TRBV10-1, with D perhaps matching TRBD2 (6 bases). This CDR3 spans 13 amino acids. V was trimmed by 4 bases and J by 5 bases, leaving 12 bases between them. The V gene's germline CDR1 is WNHNN and CDR2 SYGVQD (reference sequence). In DNA, the CDR3 is TGCGCCAGCAGTGTGGAGGGAACCCACGAGCAGTACTTC. Its translation is CASSVEGTHEQYF.

This clone was recorded once. The chain links TRBV28 to TRBJ2-5; TRBD2 matches at 10 bases. The junction had 13 bases not matched to a gene; V was cut back by 4 bases and J by 2 bases. Germline V gives CDR1 MDHEN, CDR2 SYDVKM. The CDR3 spans 18 residues. Here the CDR3 reads CASSWGHAGLAVQETQYF. In nucleotides, the CDR3 is TGTGCCAGCAGTTGGGGACACGCAGGACTAGCGGTACAAGAGACCCAGTACTTC.

The gene calls are TRBV28 and TRBJ2-1; 10 bases are a match to TRBD2. The V gene end was trimmed by 11 bases and the J gene end by 6 bases; junction bases not matched to a gene: 13. Germline V gene lookup returns CDR1 MDHEN and CDR2 SYDVKM. The CDR3 has 15 amino acids. CDR3: CASGASGSPVNEQFF. The CDR3 DNA sequence: TGTGCCTCTGGGGCTAGCGGGAGTCCGGTCAATGAGCAGTTCTTC.

This chain uses TRBV7-2 with TRBJ2-7; D is ambiguous. CDR3 length equals 13 residues. The ends were cut back, 6 bases at V and 7 bases at J, with 16 bases in the middle. CDR1 is SGHTA and CDR2 is FQGNSA in the germline V gene. The CDR3 loop is CASSFPGFREQYF. The CDR3 DNA is TGTGCCAGCAGTTTCCCCGGGTTTCGGGAGCAGTACTTC.

This chain connects TRBV5-1 to TRBJ1-1; D not resolved. Germline CDR1 and CDR2: SGHRS and YFSETQ. The CDR3 sequence is 15 residues long. V lost 0 bases to trimming and J lost 4 bases, with 13 bases between them. The CDR3 DNA sequence: TGCGCCAGCAGCTTGGGCCAGGCTTTCTTCACTGAAGCTTTCTTT. Amino acids: CASSLGQAFFTEAFF.

This chain joins TRBV6-5 and TRBJ1-2; D ambiguous. The CDR3 has 13 residues. The germline V gene has CDR1 MNHEY and CDR2 SVGAGI. Trimming took 4 bases from V and 1 from J, leaving 7 bases between them. The CDR3 is CASSWEVNYGYTF. CDR3 sequence (DNA): TGTGCCAGCAGTTGGGAGGTTAACTATGGCTACACCTTC.

This clone has only one observation. This sequence joins TRBV28 and TRBJ1-2; D gene uncertain. The ends were cut back, 10 bases at V and 4 bases at J, with 19 bases in the middle. There are 14 residues in the CDR3. Germline CDR1 reads MDHEN; CDR2 reads SYDVKM. The CDR3 DNA follows: TGTGCCACCTCAGGAGGGATCACGGTCTATGGCTACACCTTC. This codes for CATSGGITVYGYTF.

The chain combines TRBV18 with TRBJ2-1, with TRBD2 matching 11 bases. Germline values: CDR1 KGHSH, CDR2 LQKENI. V was pared by 1 base and J by 1 base, with 0 bases of the junction left unmatched. The CDR3 covers 16 residues. CDR3 in DNA: TGTGCCAGCTCACCACTAGCGGGAGGGTCCTACAATGAGCAGTTCTTC. Amino acid sequence: CASSPLAGGSYNEQFF.

This chain's CDR3 is CASSKRTSGNLYNEQFF. CDR3 DNA: TGCGCCAGCAGCAAACGGACTAGCGGGAACCTATACAATGAGCAGTTCTTC. The J gene is TRBJ2-1, the V gene TRBV5-1; 12 bases agree with TRBD2. The J segment lost 4 bases and the V segment lost 4 bases, leaving 9 bases of the junction unmatched. The CDR3 extends over 17 amino acids. CDR1 SGHRS and CDR2 YFSETQ come from the germline V gene.

The V call is TRBV19, the J call TRBJ2-7; perhaps TRBD1 as D (6 bases). Germline V lookup: CDR1 LNHDA, CDR2 SQIVND (reference sequence). CDR3 length: 13 amino acids. Deletions cut 6 bases from V and 2 bases from J, with 11 bases between. The CDR3 protein is CASSHNRAYEQYF. As DNA, the CDR3 is TGTGCCAGTAGCCATAACAGGGCCTACGAGCAGTACTTC.